This T cell receptor beta chain was identified during a study of post-analysis software for immune sequencing data. About this clonotype itself: Antigen specificity is unknown.

Notes on the study in general: Five or six TRBV segments were more frequent in patients than controls; TRBV5-6, TRBV5-1 and TRBV20-1 belonged to this group.

The germline V gene encodes CDR1 MDHEN and CDR2 SYDVKM. CDR3 length equals 13 residues. Deletions cut 2 bases from V and 6 bases from J, with 11 bases between. Unique molecular identifiers featured in each of the TCR beta cDNA libraries. Between about 1 and 10 million T cells gave rise to around 500,000 cDNA molecules. TCRdb called the PCR reads again in MiXCR, with one record for every CDR3 protein. The table lists some 690,000 distinct CDR3 sequences, roughly 27% of them singletons. Sample: blood. The source of this sequence is a girl aged 5-17 years with multiple sclerosis. The chain recombines TRBV28 with TRBJ2-7; D is ambiguous. The CDR3 loop reads CASSLTAEREQYF. The CDR3 DNA sequence: TGTGCCAGCAGTTTAACGGCAGAACGCGAGCAGTACTTC. The full variable domain, with the rest looked up from reference TRBV28 and TRBJ2-7, is DVKVTQSSRYLVKRTGEKVFLECVQDMDHENMFWYRQDPGLGLRLIYFSYDVKMKEKGDIPEGYSVSREKKERFSLILESASTNQTSMYLCASSLTAEREQYFGPGTRLTVT.